This T cell receptor (beta chain) was recorded in a study of T cell responses to AZD1222 COVID-19 vaccine. The ends were cut back, 2 bases at V and 3 bases at J, with 14 bases in the middle. The CDR3 extends over 16 amino acids. Germline CDR1 LNHDA, CDR2 SQIVND (reference sequence). Profiled with immunoSEQ multiplex PCR; TCRdb holds only in-frame clones, not every one. The repertoire includes 150,000 to 190,000 clones, approximately 90% of them detected once, and more than 1.3% sits in the top ten. This clone was observed once. The sequence was obtained from an adult who received the AZD1222 COVID-19 vaccine. This rearrangement joins TRBV19 to TRBJ1-5; D not resolved. The source material was peripheral blood, sampled 28 days after the second AZD1222 dose. CDR3 amino acids: CASSIPRGPPNQPQHF. CDR3 DNA: TGTGCCAGTAGTATACCTCGCGGGCCACCCAATCAGCCCCAGCATTTT.